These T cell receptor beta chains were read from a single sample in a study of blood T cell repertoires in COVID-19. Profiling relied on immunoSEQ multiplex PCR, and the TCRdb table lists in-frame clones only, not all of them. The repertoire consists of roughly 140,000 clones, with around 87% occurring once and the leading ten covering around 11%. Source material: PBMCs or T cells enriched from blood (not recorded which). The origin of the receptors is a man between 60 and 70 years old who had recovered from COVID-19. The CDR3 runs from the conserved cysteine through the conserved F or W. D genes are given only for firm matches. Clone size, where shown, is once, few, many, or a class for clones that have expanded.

DNA: TGTGCCAGCTCCCCCGGGACAGAGATAACCGGGGAGCTGTTTTTT
CDR3: CASSPGTEITGELFF
J: TRBJ2-2
size: NA
V: TRBV18
length: 15
D: TRBD1

DNA: TGTGCCAGCAGCGTTTCTCGGGACAGGGGCCACAATGAGCAGTTCTTC
CDR3: CASSVSRDRGHNEQFF
J: TRBJ2-1
size: NA
V: TRBV9
length: 16
D: TRBD1

DNA: TGTGCCAGCAGTCCATCTAGCGGGACCTACGAGCAGTACTTC
CDR3: CASSPSSGTYEQYF
J: TRBJ2-7
size: once
V: TRBV28
length: 14
D: TRBD2

DNA: TGTGCCTGGGGCGTACTTGCGTCCGGGGAGCTGTTTTTT
CDR3: CAWGVLASGELFF
J: TRBJ2-2
size: once
V: TRBV30
length: 13
D: NA

DNA: TGTGCCAGCAGTTTATTCCCCAGACTAGCGGGTCAAAAGGATGAGCAGTTCTTC
CDR3: CASSLFPRLAGQKDEQFF
J: TRBJ2-1
size: NA
V: TRBV28
length: 18
D: TRBD2

DNA: TGCGCCAGCAGTCCCGGACAGTCGAACACTGAAGCTTTCTTT
CDR3: CASSPGQSNTEAFF
J: TRBJ1-1
size: NA
V: TRBV10-1
length: 14
D: NA

DNA: TGTGCCAGCAGCCCAGGGGGCGCAACCGGGGAGCTGTTTTTT
CDR3: CASSPGGATGELFF
J: TRBJ2-2
size: NA
V: TRBV5-5
length: 14
D: TRBD1

DNA: TGTGCCAGCAGCCCGCGGGTTAGTTCGGCTGGAAACACCATATATTTT
CDR3: CASSPRVSSAGNTIYF
J: TRBJ1-3
size: NA
V: TRBV7-2
length: 16
D: NA

DNA: TGTGCCAGCAGCTTGGTACTAGCGGGGGGTCGAGGCGAGCAGTACTTC
CDR3: CASSLVLAGGRGEQYF
J: TRBJ2-7
size: NA
V: TRBV5-4
length: 16
D: TRBD2

DNA: TGTGCCACCAGTGATGATACAGCTTATGGCTACACCTTC
CDR3: CATSDDTAYGYTF
J: TRBJ1-2
size: NA
V: TRBV24-1
length: 13
D: NA

DNA: TGTGCCGGGGTTGGGGCTACAAACACAGATACGCAGTATTTT
CDR3: CAGVGATNTDTQYF
J: TRBJ2-3
size: NA
V: TRBV7-2
length: 14
D: NA

DNA: TGTGCCAGCAGTTTGGCACCGGGACAGGGTAGTTCACCCCTCCACTTT
CDR3: CASSLAPGQGSSPLHF
J: TRBJ1-6
size: few
V: TRBV5-4
length: 16
D: TRBD1

DNA: TGTGCCTGGATTGAACGGGGACTCAGAGGGACCGATTATTATGAGCAGTTCTTC
CDR3: CAWIERGLRGTDYYEQFF
J: TRBJ2-1
size: NA
V: TRBV30
length: 18
D: NA

DNA: TGTGCCAGCAGCCCACCCCCCACCGACCAACAGGGAATAATTCGCTACGAGCAGTACTTC
CDR3: CASSPPPTDQQGIIRYEQYF
J: TRBJ2-7
size: NA
V: TRBV7-8
length: 20
D: NA

DNA: TGTGCCAGCAGCTCCCCTAGCGGGAGGGATACCGGGGAGCTGTTTTTT
CDR3: CASSSPSGRDTGELFF
J: TRBJ2-2
size: NA
V: TRBV7-3
length: 16
D: TRBD2

DNA: TGTGCCAGCAGCGTTGATAGCCTCTCTGGAAACACCATATATTTT
CDR3: CASSVDSLSGNTIYF
J: TRBJ1-3
size: NA
V: TRBV9
length: 15
D: NA

DNA: TGTGCCAGCAGTTTAGGGCATGCCTACGAGCAGTACTTC
CDR3: CASSLGHAYEQYF
J: TRBJ2-7
size: NA
V: TRBV28
length: 13
D: NA

DNA: TGTGCCAGCAGCCCGGGACAGGTCCTAAGCACAGATACGCAGTATTTT
CDR3: CASSPGQVLSTDTQYF
J: TRBJ2-3
size: NA
V: TRBV27
length: 16
D: TRBD1

DNA: TGTGCCAGCAGGACAAGCGACAGGGCAGCTTCACCCCTCCACTTT
CDR3: CASRTSDRAASPLHF
J: TRBJ1-6
size: NA
V: TRBV6-5
length: 15
D: TRBD1

DNA: TGTGCCAGCAGCTTAGGCCTACTAGCTGCGAACACCGGGGAGCTGTTTTTT
CDR3: CASSLGLLAANTGELFF
J: TRBJ2-2
size: NA
V: TRBV13
length: 17
D: NA

DNA: TGTGCCAGCAGTTACTCCGGGACAGCCCTCAATCAGCCCCAGCATTTT
CDR3: CASSYSGTALNQPQHF
J: TRBJ1-5
size: NA
V: TRBV27
length: 16
D: TRBD1

DNA: TGTGCCAGCAGCAAAGCATTCGGGGTCCAAGAGACCCAGTACTTC
CDR3: CASSKAFGVQETQYF
J: TRBJ2-5
size: NA
V: TRBV21-1
length: 15
D: NA

DNA: TGTGCCAGCAGCCAAGAGTTCTTAAGTTTATCCGGGACTAGCGGGAAGTATACGCAGTATTTT
CDR3: CASSQEFLSLSGTSGKYTQYF
J: TRBJ2-3
size: NA
V: TRBV4-2
length: 21
D: TRBD2

DNA: TGTGCCAGCAGGACCATGGACAGGGAAGGTGGCTACACCTTC
CDR3: CASRTMDREGGYTF
J: TRBJ1-2
size: NA
V: TRBV28
length: 14
D: TRBD1

DNA: TGTGCCAGCAGTCCGAGGGTTAACACTGAAGCTTTCTTT
CDR3: CASSPRVNTEAFF
J: TRBJ1-1
size: NA
V: TRBV3-1/TRBV3-2
length: 13
D: NA

DNA: TGTGCCAGCTCATTAACGGTAGAGAGCTACGAGCAGTACTTC
CDR3: CASSLTVESYEQYF
J: TRBJ2-7
size: NA
V: TRBV18
length: 14
D: NA

DNA: TGTGCCAGCAGCCCCCCCGATGGGACAGACTATGGCTACACCTTC
CDR3: CASSPPDGTDYGYTF
J: TRBJ1-2
size: NA
V: TRBV7-9
length: 15
D: TRBD1

DNA: TGCGCCAGCAGCCCAATCGGCGGGCCCCAGCATTTT
CDR3: CASSPIGGPQHF
J: TRBJ1-5
size: NA
V: TRBV5-1
length: 12
D: NA

DNA: TGTGCCAGCAGGTTTCTAGCGGGGGGGGAGGACGAGCAGTACTTC
CDR3: CASRFLAGGEDEQYF
J: TRBJ2-7
size: NA
V: TRBV6-5
length: 15
D: TRBD2

DNA: TGTGCCACCAGCAGAGGGATAGCGGAGCAAGAGACCCAGTACTTC
CDR3: CATSRGIAEQETQYF
J: TRBJ2-5
size: NA
V: TRBV15
length: 15
D: NA

DNA: TGTGCCAGCAGCCAATTACGGGACAGGGTCGGTACTGAAGCTTTCTTT
CDR3: CASSQLRDRVGTEAFF
J: TRBJ1-1
size: NA
V: TRBV3-1/TRBV3-2
length: 16
D: TRBD1

DNA: TGTGCCAGCAGTGACGAAGAGACACCCAGCTCTGGGGCCAACGTCCTGACTTTC
CDR3: CASSDEETPSSGANVLTF
J: TRBJ2-6
size: NA
V: TRBV2
length: 18
D: NA

DNA: TGTGCCAGCAGCGGGGGCGTTAAAAATGAAAAACTGTTTTTT
CDR3: CASSGGVKNEKLFF
J: TRBJ1-4
size: NA
V: TRBV9
length: 14
D: NA

DNA: TGTGCCAGCAGCTTCCCCGGACAGGGCTACGAGCAGTACTTC
CDR3: CASSFPGQGYEQYF
J: TRBJ2-7
size: once
V: TRBV7-9
length: 14
D: TRBD1

DNA: TGTGCCAGCAGTCTGAGACAGGACACCGGGGAGCTGTTTTTT
CDR3: CASSLRQDTGELFF
J: TRBJ2-2
size: NA
V: TRBV27
length: 14
D: NA

DNA: TGTGCCAGCAGTTACTCACGACAGGGACTGAACACTGAAGCTTTCTTT
CDR3: CASSYSRQGLNTEAFF
J: TRBJ1-1
size: NA
V: TRBV6-5
length: 16
D: TRBD1

DNA: TGCGCCAGCAGCCCAGGGACAACTAGCACAGATACGCAGTATTTT
CDR3: CASSPGTTSTDTQYF
J: TRBJ2-3
size: NA
V: TRBV5-1
length: 15
D: NA

DNA: TGTGCCATCAGAGACGGAGTCGGAGGAACTGAAGCTTTCTTT
CDR3: CAIRDGVGGTEAFF
J: TRBJ1-1
size: NA
V: TRBV10-3
length: 14
D: NA

DNA: TGTGCCAGCAGCGAAACCAGTGGCTACACCTTC
CDR3: CASSETSGYTF
J: TRBJ1-2
size: NA
V: TRBV7-9
length: 11
D: NA